This T cell receptor beta chain was captured by sequencing in a study of T cell responses to AZD1222 COVID-19 vaccine. Looking at the study overall: Analysis merged second doses at about 4 or about 12 weeks.

The J segment lost 8 bases and the V segment lost 7 bases, leaving 20 bases of the junction unmatched. This CDR3 spans 18 amino acids. Looked up from germline, CDR1 is SEHNR and CDR2 is FQNEAQ (reference sequence). For this clone: Its antigen is undetermined.

Sequenced by immunoSEQ multiplex PCR; TCRdb stores in-frame clones only, minus some. The sample comprises 110,000 to 150,000 clones, approximately 90% of which are singletons, and less than 7% rests with the top ten. General study findings and limits: Mapped onto spike, vaccine-associated CD4 TCRs spanned it and were dominant at 160-218 and 743-854. Per reports, nearly half of all spike-specific TCRs target regions that are unmutated in variants.

This clonotype was obtained from an adult in good health. The sequencing used peripheral blood, collected on day 0 of AZD1222 vaccination. The chain recombines TRBV7-9 with TRBJ2-1; 10 nucleotides match TRBD1. The DNA for the CDR3 is TGTGCCAGCACCCAACGCGCTGCGTGGGGACAGGGGAGCCATGAGCAGTTCTTC. This codes for CASTQRAAWGQGSHEQFF.